This T cell receptor (beta chain) was found in a study of cytomegalovirus exposure and HLA in healthy donors (dated by TCRdb to about 2017). About the study as a whole: An earlier analysis of fewer than 750 of the donors reported about 300 Gb of sequence data and 117 million unique TCR beta sequences obtained from around 190 million T cells. Approximately 300 gigabases of sequencing data and around 88 million unique TCR sequences made up an early release that covered approximately 700 HLA-typed donors. Of the roughly 400 genotyped donors, around 81% fell in the genetic ancestry cluster associated with self-reported Caucasian donors. The study was designed to test whether signatures of past pathogen exposure could be identified by cataloging public T cell receptors. The study profiled the T cell repertoires of more than 500 subjects by immunosequencing and related them to cytomegalovirus serostatus. A separate validation cohort of roughly 120 different subjects was used in addition to the approximately 610-subject first cohort. High-throughput TCR immunosequencing, statistical association of individual TCRs with disease status, and machine learning were combined to predict cytomegalovirus infection status. In a later analysis, previously published TCR beta repertoires from 666 donors were re-analyzed and high-resolution HLA genotyping was added so that TCR occurrence patterns could be studied. The later analysis used no new phenotypic data to find candidate immune exposures, relying instead on TCR beta sequences and their occurrence across donors. To decide whether each TCR beta V gene segment behaved as functional or pseudogenic, an earlier analysis of some 570 of the donors relied on high-throughput TCR beta sequencing. Donor age, sex, ethnicity and CMV serostatus were compiled together with the repertoire data. In a later genetic analysis, genome-wide SNP genotypes for about 65% of the roughly 670 donors were used, and that subset was treated as a discovery cohort. All discovery cohort repertoires had been generated on a single sequencing platform. Class I and class II HLA loci were covered by the typing at four-digit resolution. The number of donors typed differed by locus, with about 629-630 for A, B, C, DRB1 and DQB1, over 500 for DQA1, under 610 for DPA1, and roughly 450 for DPB1. A handful of DR-DQ haplotypes were handled as single units for association and clustering because linkage in the cohort was strong. Among about 370 genotyped donors of the cohort, an average of approximately 240,000 unique TCR beta nucleotide sequences was sequenced per donor, of which about 19% were non-productive.

Library method: the immunoSEQ multiplex PCR assay. For the multiplex PCR, a mixture combining 60 forward primers for TCR Vbeta segments and 13 reverse primers for TCR Jbeta segments was used. Amplification of the CDR3 region of rearranged TCR beta genes was performed with a multiplex PCR assay on genomic DNA. On the Illumina HiSeq System, the amplified TCR beta libraries were sequenced as 87-base-pair reads. The study's own analysis went as follows. In a later analysis, about 80 million unique TCR beta chains were counted across the roughly 610 repertoires, and roughly 11 million of these chains were shared by at least two donors. Raw reads were error-corrected and collapsed into unique sequences by a nearest-neighbor algorithm in which closely related sequences were merged to remove PCR and sequencing errors. V, D and J gene segments were assigned by aligning CDR3 sequences to IMGT reference sequences. Each retained sequence needed at least a six-nucleotide match to both a V gene segment and a J gene segment. Rearrangements were called productive when the CDR3 lacked stop codons and stayed in frame with V and J; all others were non-productive. Following IMGT convention, CDR3 was defined as the stretch from the second conserved V-encoded cysteine up to the conserved J-encoded phenylalanine. The earlier analysis of 500 to 750 of the donors excluded any sequence lacking an unambiguous match to a single V gene segment. In an earlier analysis of approximately 550 of the donors, V segments were called functional above 56.7% productive rearrangements and were called segregating when the between-donor standard deviation exceeded 5%. A statistical classification framework was developed to diagnose cytomegalovirus status using the catalog of TCR beta chain sequences. A later analysis assigned V and J genes by comparing TCR nucleotide sequences with IMGT/GENE-DB human TR gene sequences. In a later analysis, CDR3 sequences and most-parsimonious VDJ recombination scenarios were assigned using the TCRdist pipeline. In a later analysis, each TCR beta chain was defined by its CDR3 amino acid sequence together with its V-gene family, and reads without a unique V-gene family were excluded. In a later analysis, 500 to 700 highly shared, low-generation-probability nucleotide sequences were removed to address suspected cross-contamination and a sequencing artifact. A later analysis calculated a clonal expansion index for each public chain from normalized within-repertoire ranks of inferred template counts. Generation probabilities in a later analysis came from a VDJ recombination model fitted to out-of-frame rearrangements, and those results were checked against IGoR. A later analysis scored TCR-TCR, TCR-HLA and TCR-CMV co-occurrence with hypergeometric tests, applying a repertoire-size bias correction to TCR pairs. A later analysis estimated false discovery rates by permuting HLA or CMV assignments 20 times. In a later analysis, co-occurring TCRs were grouped with DBSCAN, and TCRdist sequence similarity was added when clustering was performed within HLA-allele-positive subsets. Co-occurrence clustering excluded repertoires with fewer than 30,000 or more than 120,000 public chains, plus five with anomalous nucleotide sharing. As stored in TCRdb, this immuneACCESS dataset retains in-frame rearrangements with V and J assigned. A fraction of the clones does not appear; measured against another copy, unresolved V genes explain less than half of the discrepancy, and the remainder lacks a known reason. Clone size and V and J calls were adopted from that table, with D and trimming inferred from the DNA. The sample has 100,000 to 150,000 clones on record, roughly 78% of them singletons. Clones ranked in the top ten supply less than 4.5% of the sample.

A word on this clone: Its antigen is not yet known. No base quality values were provided; no much bigger clone lies one nucleotide off. Other DNA sequences in the same sample also yield this CDR3.

Study-wide conclusions, independent of this receptor: A later genetic analysis associated a missense DCLRE1C variant with V-gene and J-gene trimming of TCR beta chains, and an independent cohort replicated the association. Correlated functional status among segregating V segments might be attributable to linkage disequilibrium, but an unknown experimental factor could not be ruled out. Sequencing depth was assumed to be roughly uniform across donors in the presence/absence analyses, though that assumption may not hold. CMV serostatus was the only immune exposure information available for the cohort. A later analysis reported that several top co-occurrence clusters appeared linked to parvovirus B19, influenza, CMV and Epstein-Barr virus. Assigning TCR associations to individual alleles was difficult when HLA alleles, especially DR and DQ, strongly co-occurred. Broadly in line with IMGT annotations, most TCR beta V segments showed up in productive rearrangements about 90% or about 30% of the time in an earlier analysis of approximately 600 of the donors. Most TCR sequences were seen in very few donors, while some public TCRs were found in many individuals. A later analysis found that most CMV-associated TCR beta chains appeared HLA-restricted, with HLA associations seemingly driven largely by CMV exposure. A further reported finding was that TCR beta sequences accurately predicted the HLA-A and HLA-B alleles for most subjects in the first cohort. The study listed 150 to 200 TCR beta chains as associated with cytomegalovirus. Because HLA typing was unavailable for some donors at each locus, only the typed subset was used in association tests. Only TCR beta chains were sequenced in this cohort, and the absence of alpha or paired-chain data limited detectable features. Because the 87-base-pair reads could not distinguish some IMGT-functional V segments, including TRBV6-2 and TRBV6-3, those segments were excluded. According to a later analysis, TCR association rates differed among HLA loci, with DRB1 alleles showing the most associated TCRs and HLA-C alleles showing the fewest. According to a later genetic analysis, donors in an Asian-associated ancestry cluster had fewer N-insertions in productive TCRs than the roughly 670-donor mean. Over 15 rarely observed V segments, including chromosome 9 orphons, were excluded from the earlier analysis of some 590 of the donors because counts were too low. In a later analysis, HLA-associated TCR beta chains were found to be more clonally expanded and to have lower generation probabilities than equally common non-associated chains. According to the authors, the approach could potentially be generalized to other disease states and immunological phenotypes. In a later analysis, 16,951 TCR beta sequences were associated with specific HLA alleles at a false discovery rate of 0.05. A cluster of highly shared sequence variants was judged likely to represent a technical artifact of the sequencing pipeline. In vitro tests confirmed that a few of the cytomegalovirus-associated TCR beta chains recognize cytomegalovirus antigens. The classifier was reported to diagnose cytomegalovirus status with high specificity and sensitivity in both the original cohort and the validation cohort.

Reading from cysteine to phenylalanine, the CDR3 counts 16 amino acids. Only the CDR3 part of the read is kept: 48 bases, read in frame from the first base. The germline V gene sets CDR1 to KGHSH and CDR2 to LQKENI. V ends up 3 bases short and J 0 bases short, with an unmatched junction base count of 7. The cohort comprised 550 to 700 healthy bone marrow donors. All cohort members were sampled while nominally healthy, although unrecorded immune exposures were likely present. The donor was CMV seronegative and belonged to the group of 380 or so seronegative cohort members. Every donor gave a peripheral blood sample, and the peripheral blood mononuclear cells from that sample were used for TCR beta sequencing. Genomic DNA was extracted from the blood cell samples with the Qiagen DNeasy Blood Extraction Kit.

This TCR was sampled from a man aged 25-40 years in good health and CMV-seronegative. The chain couples TRBV18 to TRBJ1-1, with 7 bases matching TRBD1. Sequenced sample: PBMCs. Here the CDR3 is given as CASSPTRDSLNTEAFF. The nucleotide sequence is given as TGTGCCAGCTCACCCACCCGGGACAGCCTGAACACTGAAGCTTTCTTT. Joined to the reference TRBV18 and TRBJ1-1 proteins, this CDR3 gives the full variable domain: NAGVMQNPRHLVRRRGQEARLRCSPMKGHSHVYWYRQLPEEGLKFMVYLQKENIIDESGMPKERFSAEFPKEGPSILRIQQVVRGDSAAYFCASSPTRDSLNTEAFFGQGTRLTVV.